This T cell receptor beta chain was found in a study of T cells in lung cancer brain metastases. Background on the study: About 90% of the 20 patients had no interval therapy between resections.

For this clone: What it binds is unknown.

Patients had either synchronous oligometastatic disease or delayed solitary brain metastasis recurrence. Five deparaffinized, unstained around 10 um sections supplied tumor areas macrodissected using marked H&E slides as a guide. Whole-study findings and limits: FFPE DNA fragmentation may have prevented retrieving the complete T cell repertoire.

J was trimmed by 2 bases and V by 3 bases; bases with no gene match: 12. CDR1 and CDR2 (germline): GTSNPN, SVGIG (reference sequence). The CDR3 is 17 residues long. Produced via immunoSEQ multiplex PCR; TCRdb's table is partial and in-frame only. The sample consists of about 2,500 clones, about 89% of them appearing once. This clonotype was obtained from a man in his sixties or seventies with non-small cell lung cancer that had spread to the brain. The sequencing sample was made of tumor tissue from a brain metastasis. V is TRBV30 and J is TRBJ1-3; the match to TRBD1 covers 8 bases. The chain's CDR3 is CAWRESPRTGTGNTIYF. CDR3 in DNA: TGTGCCTGGAGAGAGAGTCCGAGGACAGGGACTGGAAACACCATATATTTT.